This T cell receptor beta chain was captured in a study of memory CD4+ T cells and cytomegalovirus serostatus (dated by TCRdb to between 2017 and 2020). As for the study more broadly: A total of around 35 healthy Belgian adults, of whom 9 were CMV seropositive and approximately 24 were CMV seronegative, were included in the cohort. CD4+ memory TCRbeta repertoires of a Belgian cohort with known cytomegalovirus serostatus were sequenced in order to replicate a published TCR-based CMV serostatus classifier.

A FACSAria II was used to sort memory CD4+ T cells, defined as single viable CD3+CD4+CD8-CD45RO+ cells. CMV serostatus was determined using a Roche Elecsys assay that detects serum IgG against CMV pp150, pp28, p38 and p52. Following thawing, total CD4+ T cells were enriched through positive selection using CD4 magnetic microbeads. The samples came from a different study that was designed specifically to examine the CD4+ T cell memory repertoire. Following standard operating procedures, peripheral blood mononuclear cells were isolated and cryopreserved, while serum was kept at -80 degrees C. The staining relied on CD3-PerCP (BW264/56), CD4-APC (RPA-T4), CD45RO-PE (UCHT1) and CD8-Pacific Orange (3B5) antibodies, and Sytox blue was used to exclude non-viable cells. Of note for this clone: Its cognate antigen has yet to be identified. No much larger clonotype is one base removed from it; base qualities were not supplied.

Overall study results and their limits: On the Belgian cohort, the classifier built on the original framework reached a median bootstrapped AUC of about 0.95, with a 95% CI of 0.76-1.00. Unlike the original study, which covered naive and memory CD4+ and CD8+ populations, the Belgian study sequenced only CD4+CD45RO+ memory cells. Among the roughly 160 previously reported CMV-associated TCRbeta sequences, over 65 showed up in the CD4+ memory repertoires, with each one found in between one and five individuals. The results were read as suggesting that the CMV-associated TCR signature is, for the most part, present in the CD4+ memory repertoire. For CMV serostatus prediction, a median bootstrapped AUC of 0.95 was reached with the original framework, and a median bootstrapped AUC of around 0.89 was reached with a US-trained random forest.

Genomic DNA was extracted from sorted cells with the Quick-DNA Microprep Kit. TCRbeta DNA was amplified with the immunoSEQ hsTCRbeta kit following the manufacturer's protocol. An Illumina MiSeq instrument was used to sequence the TCRbeta libraries. The paper's data handling went like this. Following removal of out-of-frame sequences, some 2,200,000 distinct TCRbeta sequences were retained, with an average of roughly 70,000 per individual. Each individual was scored by the count of fewer than 200 previously reported CMV-associated TCRbeta sequences and the total productive distinct TCRbeta count. A beta-binomial model was reimplemented in Python, and scikit-learn random forests with default parameters were trained on US cohort data. Classifier performance on the Belgian cohort was summarized as median AUC with percentile confidence intervals over 10,000 bootstrap iterations. The source is immuneACCESS, and TCRdb retained only in-frame sequences with V and J called. Part of the clones is not carried over; for the studies checked, unresolved V genes explain less than half of this, and the remainder is unexplained. Clone size and V and J calls were adopted from that table, with D and trimming inferred from the DNA. For this sample the table gives more than 45,000 clones, of which 60% to 80% were detected only once. The ten most abundant clones make up 1.2% of the sample.

Compared with germline, V lacks 6 bases and J lacks 8 bases; bases without a gene match: 9. CDR1 ENHRY and CDR2 SYGVKD were looked up in the germline V gene. Counted from cysteine to phenylalanine, this CDR3 has 14 amino acids. This entry keeps only the CDR3 DNA: 42 bases, framed from base 1. The source material was memory CD4+ T cells from blood. This receptor chain uses TRBV10-3 and TRBJ1-2; TRBD1 matches 10 bases in the middle. The clonotype comes from an adult in good health and CMV-seropositive. The CDR3 reads as follows: CAIRTGGGLGGYTF. At the DNA level, the sequence is TGTGCCATCAGGACAGGGGGCGGATTGGGCGGCTACACCTTC.